A selection of T cell receptor beta chains follows, all from one sample in a study of T cells in tumors after PD-1 blockade. Some clones are missing from TCRdb's copy, which holds only in-frame ones; the method was immunoSEQ multiplex PCR. The data contain 55,000 to 70,000 clones, around 80% of them singletons. Sequencing used PBMCs, obtained before anti-PD-1 treatment. These receptor sequences come from a human donor with basal cell carcinoma. Each CDR3 is given with its conserved first and last residue. Each record gives: J gene, D gene, clone size, V gene, CDR3 protein, CDR3 DNA. D genes are given only for firm matches. Size tells how often a clone was seen (once, few, many) or the class of an expanded clone, and some rows leave it out.

J gene: TRBJ2-2; D gene: TRBD2; clone size: once; V gene: TRBV2; CDR3 protein: CASSVRRGAPGELFF; CDR3 DNA: TGTGCCAGCAGTGTCCGGCGGGGGGCGCCCGGGGAGCTGTTTTTT
J gene: TRBJ1-2; D gene: TRBD1; clone size: .; V gene: TRBV18; CDR3 protein: CASSTQGARVGYTF; CDR3 DNA: TGTGCCAGCTCGACACAGGGGGCGAGGGTTGGCTACACCTTC
J gene: TRBJ1-3; D gene: .; clone size: .; V gene: TRBV19; CDR3 protein: CASSISGNTIYF; CDR3 DNA: TGTGCCAGTAGTATCTCTGGAAACACCATATATTTT
J gene: TRBJ2-1; D gene: .; clone size: .; V gene: TRBV6-5; CDR3 protein: CASKPRGDQTNEQFF; CDR3 DNA: TGTGCCAGCAAACCACGGGGCGACCAAACCAATGAGCAGTTCTTC
J gene: TRBJ1-5; D gene: TRBD1; clone size: once; V gene: TRBV7-9; CDR3 protein: CASSLGTGGMGQPQHF; CDR3 DNA: TGTGCCAGCAGCTTAGGGACAGGGGGTATGGGACAGCCCCAGCATTTT
J gene: TRBJ2-3; D gene: TRBD2; clone size: .; V gene: TRBV7-9; CDR3 protein: CASSLGRGGTDTQYF; CDR3 DNA: TGTGCCAGCAGCTTAGGACGGGGGGGCACAGATACGCAGTATTTT
J gene: TRBJ2-2; D gene: TRBD2; clone size: once; V gene: TRBV9; CDR3 protein: CASSDGLAGLTGELFF; CDR3 DNA: TGTGCCAGCAGCGACGGACTAGCGGGGTTAACCGGGGAGCTGTTTTTT
J gene: TRBJ2-5; D gene: .; clone size: .; V gene: TRBV5-1; CDR3 protein: CASSLAFQETQYF; CDR3 DNA: TGCGCCAGCAGCTTGGCATTCCAAGAGACCCAGTACTTC
J gene: TRBJ2-6; D gene: .; clone size: .; V gene: TRBV5-5; CDR3 protein: CASSLFGANVLTF; CDR3 DNA: TGTGCCAGCAGCCTCTTCGGGGCCAACGTCCTGACTTTC
J gene: TRBJ1-2; D gene: .; clone size: .; V gene: TRBV12-3/TRBV12-4; CDR3 protein: CASSLGTYYGYTF; CDR3 DNA: TGTGCCAGCAGTTTAGGGACTTACTATGGCTACACCTTC
J gene: TRBJ2-2; D gene: TRBD2; clone size: .; V gene: TRBV6-4; CDR3 protein: CASSESSGGAAGELFF; CDR3 DNA: TGTGCCAGCAGTGAATCGAGCGGGGGGGCGGCCGGGGAGCTGTTTTTT
J gene: TRBJ2-7; D gene: .; clone size: .; V gene: TRBV25-1; CDR3 protein: CASSRTGPGGHEQYF; CDR3 DNA: TGTGCCAGCAGTCGGACCGGGCCCGGGGGTCACGAGCAGTACTTC
J gene: TRBJ1-1; D gene: .; clone size: .; V gene: TRBV14; CDR3 protein: CASSQDPALPTEAFF; CDR3 DNA: TGTGCCAGCAGCCAAGACCCGGCCCTCCCAACTGAAGCTTTCTTT
J gene: TRBJ1-1; D gene: TRBD1; clone size: .; V gene: TRBV5-1; CDR3 protein: CASSWEGQTNTEAFF; CDR3 DNA: TGCGCCAGCAGCTGGGAGGGACAGACGAACACTGAAGCTTTCTTT
J gene: TRBJ2-5; D gene: TRBD1; clone size: .; V gene: TRBV30; CDR3 protein: CARAGGLGETQYF; CDR3 DNA: TGTGCCCGAGCAGGGGGCCTGGGAGAGACCCAGTACTTC
J gene: TRBJ2-7; D gene: .; clone size: .; V gene: TRBV19; CDR3 protein: CASSRGGTGEQYF; CDR3 DNA: TGTGCCAGTAGTAGGGGTGGAACGGGCGAGCAGTACTTC
J gene: TRBJ2-5; D gene: TRBD1; clone size: once; V gene: TRBV5-1; CDR3 protein: CASSPGTGGYQETQYF; CDR3 DNA: TGCGCCAGCAGCCCTGGGACAGGCGGGTACCAAGAGACCCAGTACTTC
J gene: TRBJ2-5; D gene: TRBD2; clone size: few; V gene: TRBV29-1; CDR3 protein: CSVAGSGGGETQYF; CDR3 DNA: TGCAGCGTTGCGGGTAGCGGGGGGGGCGAGACCCAGTACTTC
J gene: TRBJ1-2; D gene: TRBD1; clone size: .; V gene: TRBV5-4; CDR3 protein: CASSLQRGQAGYGYTF; CDR3 DNA: TGTGCCAGCAGCTTGCAACGAGGACAGGCTGGCTATGGCTACACCTTC
J gene: TRBJ1-6; D gene: TRBD1; clone size: .; V gene: TRBV11-3; CDR3 protein: CASSDRDRRNSPLHF; CDR3 DNA: TGTGCCAGCAGCGACCGGGACAGGCGGAATTCACCCCTCCACTTT
J gene: TRBJ1-1; D gene: .; clone size: .; V gene: TRBV5-1; CDR3 protein: CASSVYGDRTEAFF; CDR3 DNA: TGCGCCAGCAGCGTTTATGGGGATCGCACTGAAGCTTTCTTT
J gene: TRBJ1-2; D gene: .; clone size: .; V gene: TRBV6-2/TRBV6-3; CDR3 protein: CASSQSGGPSYGYTF; CDR3 DNA: TGTGCCAGCAGTCAATCCGGGGGCCCATCCTATGGCTACACCTTC
J gene: TRBJ1-2; D gene: .; clone size: .; V gene: TRBV18; CDR3 protein: CASSSTPTSGGYTF; CDR3 DNA: TGTGCCAGCTCATCCACCCCTACCTCGGGAGGCTACACCTTC
J gene: TRBJ1-5; D gene: .; clone size: .; V gene: TRBV19; CDR3 protein: CASSITGDNQPQHF; CDR3 DNA: TGTGCCAGTAGTATTACGGGGGACAATCAGCCCCAGCATTTT
J gene: TRBJ2-7; D gene: TRBD1; clone size: .; V gene: TRBV3-1/TRBV3-2; CDR3 protein: CASSRGQGIHF; CDR3 DNA: TGTGCCAGCAGCCGGGGACAGGGGATTCACTTC
J gene: TRBJ1-2; D gene: .; clone size: .; V gene: TRBV6-5; CDR3 protein: CASSYSGLGQSGYTF; CDR3 DNA: TGTGCCAGCAGTTACTCTGGGCTAGGACAGTCTGGCTACACCTTC
J gene: TRBJ1-6; D gene: TRBD1; clone size: .; V gene: TRBV5-1; CDR3 protein: CASSQGDLNSPLHF; CDR3 DNA: TGCGCCAGCAGCCAGGGGGATCTTAATTCACCCCTCCACTTT
J gene: TRBJ2-7; D gene: .; clone size: .; V gene: TRBV7-9; CDR3 protein: CASSPENRDEQYF; CDR3 DNA: TGTGCCAGCAGCCCAGAAAACAGGGATGAGCAGTACTTC